Each of the 20 T cell receptor beta chains below was sequenced from the same sample in a study of control samples from healthy donors and cancer patients. Clones were read by immunoSEQ multiplex PCR, and TCRdb kept only the in-frame ones, dropping some. The sample holds about 130,000 clones, roughly 87% seen once. The sequencing sample was made of blood. These receptors were taken from a man between 18 and 29 years old in good health.

The V and J genes are TRBV28 and TRBJ2-7; 10 bases are a match to TRBD2. This CDR3 region has 15 residues. J gave up 7 bases and V 8 bases, and 14 bases lay outside the gene matches. From germline, CDR1 is MDHEN and CDR2 SYDVKM. DNA for the CDR3: TGTGCCAGCCACTTTCAAAAAGCGGGAGGGGGGGAGCAGTACTTC. Amino acids: CASHFQKAGGGEQYF.

The chain uses TRBV5-4 and TRBJ2-1; 10 nucleotides align to TRBD2. Germline CDR1 SGHNT, CDR2 YYREEE (reference sequence). The V gene end was trimmed by 2 bases and the J gene end by 6 bases; junction bases not matched to a gene: 8. CDR3 size: 16 residues. The CDR3 sequence is CASSFGLAAGLNEQFF. The CDR3 DNA sequence: TGTGCCAGCAGCTTCGGACTAGCGGCCGGACTCAATGAGCAGTTCTTC.

As regards this clone: A read error may produce the germline difference seen at one junction end. The rearrangement joins TRBV10-1 to TRBJ2-7, with 11 bases that match TRBD2. Germline CDR1 reads WNHNN; CDR2 reads SYGVQD (reference sequence). The CDR3 is 13 amino acids. DNA of the CDR3: TGCGCCAGCAGTAACGGACTAGCGGGTATCATGGACTTC. Protein product: CASSNGLAGIMDF.

The V and J genes are TRBV19 and TRBJ1-1, with TRBD1 matching 7 bases. The junction had 13 bases not matched to a gene; V was cut back by 4 bases and J by 5 bases. CDR3 size: 16 residues. Germline loops: CDR1 LNHDA, CDR2 SQIVND (reference sequence). The CDR3: CASSKGNRGSRTEAFF. In DNA, the CDR3 is TGTGCCAGTAGTAAAGGGAACAGGGGAAGTAGAACTGAAGCTTTCTTT.

This rearrangement joins TRBV6-2 or TRBV6-3 to TRBJ2-1; a possible D gene is TRBD1 (5 bases). The length of the CDR3 is 15 residues. V was shortened by 5 bases and J by 4 bases, with 15 bases between the two germline ends. CDR1 is MNHEY and CDR2 is SVGEGT in the germline V gene. CDR3 sequence reads: CASSRDSLNYNEQFF. Written as DNA, the CDR3 is TGTGCCAGCAGTCGCGACAGCTTAAATTACAATGAGCAGTTCTTC.

This clone turned up a few times. The rearrangement links TRBV24-1 to TRBJ1-1, with a weak D call TRBD1 (5 bases). Trimming pared 4 bases from V and 2 bases from J, leaving 13 bases between. The CDR3 length is 15 residues. CDR1 KGHDR and CDR2 SFDVKD come from the germline V gene. The CDR3 nucleotides are TGTGCCACCAGTGAGGGCTCGGGGGGTAACACTGAAGCTTTCTTT. Its translation: CATSEGSGGNTEAFF.

This chain uses TRBV6-5 with TRBJ2-5; maybe TRBD1 (6 bases). The V and J ends lost 0 bases and 4 bases respectively, with 12 bases between them. CDR3 size: 15 residues. Looked up from germline, CDR1 is MNHEY and CDR2 is SVGAGI. In DNA form, the CDR3 reads TGTGCCAGCAGTTACTCGATGCTAGGGGGAGAGACCCAGTACTTC. Translation gives CASSYSMLGGETQYF.

The table lists this clone with a count of one. The rearrangement links TRBV5-1 to TRBJ2-2; weak D call: TRBD1 (6 bases). This CDR3 has 16 amino acids. V was pared by 0 bases and J by 5 bases, with 14 bases between. The V gene's germline CDR1 is SGHRS and CDR2 YFSETQ. CDR3 sequence reads: CASSLGSTGRTGELFF. CDR3 coding DNA: TGCGCCAGCAGCTTGGGATCGACAGGACGGACCGGGGAGCTGTTTTTT.

The chain uses TRBV28 and TRBJ1-5, with no clear D. This CDR3 region has 13 residues. Germline-derived CDR1 and CDR2 are MDHEN and SYDVKM. The germline V and J ends were trimmed by 9 bases and 1 base, with 10 bases remaining between them. The CDR3 nucleotides are TGTGCCAGTTTCTCGGACAGCAATCAGCCCCAGCATTTT. It codes for CASFSDSNQPQHF.

CDR3 bases: TGTGCCAGCAGCCTGGGATTACAAGAGACCCAGTACTTC. Translating it yields CASSLGLQETQYF. The rearrangement joins TRBV11-2 to TRBJ2-5; no definite D call. The CDR3 runs 13 residues. Germline assignment: CDR1 SGHAT and CDR2 FQNNGV. V lost 5 bases and J lost 2, with 9 bases in between. Full variable domain (outside the CDR3, taken from reference TRBV11-2 and TRBJ2-5): EAGVAQSPRYKIIEKRQSVAFWCNPISGHATLYWYQQILGQGPKLLIQFQNNGVVDDSQLPKDRFSAERLKGVDSTLKIQPAKLEDSAVYLCASSLGLQETQYFGPGTRLLVL.

The V call is TRBV4-1, the J call TRBJ1-5; unclear D gene. The germline CDR1 and CDR2 sequences are MGHRA and YSYEKL. The CDR3 length is 17 residues. V was shortened by 3 bases and J by 4 bases, with 19 bases between the two germline ends. CDR3 DNA sequence: TGCGCCAGCAGCCAGGAAACGGCCAGATACCAAAATCAGCCCCAGCATTTT. The encoded protein is CASSQETARYQNQPQHF.

The V gene is TRBV9, the J gene TRBJ2-3, with 8 bases lining up with TRBD2. This CDR3 region has 16 residues. Germline V gene lookup returns CDR1 SGDLS and CDR2 YYNGEE. V shed 2 bases and J 0 bases; nucleotides not matched to a gene: 5. The CDR3 loop reads CASSVGLDTSTDTQYF. The CDR3 DNA follows: TGTGCCAGCAGCGTGGGACTAGACACGAGCACAGATACGCAGTATTTT.

This clone was picked up one time. The chain joins TRBV4-2 to TRBJ2-1, with 8 bases fitting TRBD2. CDR1 is LGHNA and CDR2 is YNFKEQ in the germline V gene. This CDR3 spans 20 amino acids. The ends lost 0 bases at V and 4 bases at J; junction bases unmatched: 17. CDR3 DNA: TGTGCCAGCAGCCAAGATTCGCCCCGGGCTAGCGGGCTCCGTTACAATGAGCAGTTCTTC. It codes for CASSQDSPRASGLRYNEQFF.

The rearrangement uses TRBV7-2 and TRBJ2-7; 8 bases fit TRBD2. The CDR3 is made up of 14 amino acids. V was clipped by 3 bases and J by 3 bases; unmatched bases: 4. Germline CDR1 is SGHTA and CDR2 is FQGNSA. The chain's CDR3 is CASSFSGEVYEQYF. The DNA of the CDR3 is TGTGCCAGCAGCTTTAGCGGGGAGGTCTACGAGCAGTACTTC.

The chain couples TRBV5-1 to TRBJ2-1, with TRBD2 as a possible D gene (6 bases). V was cut by 1 base and J by 0 bases, with 8 bases left in between. The CDR3 length is 15 residues. The germline gives CDR1 SGHRS, CDR2 YFSETQ. The CDR3 protein is CASSLSTSSYNEQFF. The CDR3 region has the DNA TGCGCCAGCAGCTTGTCGACTAGCTCCTACAATGAGCAGTTCTTC.

The chain joins TRBV9 to TRBJ2-6, with TRBD1 matching over 7 bases. Looked up from germline, CDR1 is SGDLS and CDR2 is YYNGEE. This CDR3 region has 13 residues. The V segment lost 7 bases and the J segment 2 bases; nucleotides outside the gene matches: 0. As DNA, the CDR3 is TGTGCCAGCGACAGGGCTGGGGCCAACGTCCTGACTTTC. Translation: CASDRAGANVLTF. The variable domain in full, completed from reference TRBV9 and TRBJ2-6, reads DSGVTQTPKHLITATGQRVTLRCSPRSGDLSVYWYQQSLDQGLQFLIQYYNGEERAKGNILERFSAQQFPDLHSELNLSSLELGDSALYFCASDRAGANVLTFGAGSRLTVL.

This clone has just one count. A junction end diverges from the germline sequence, so it may reflect a read error. The sample holds other DNA sequences that translate to the same CDR3. The V and J genes are TRBV14 and TRBJ1-1; the D is unclear. This CDR3 spans 14 amino acids. The germline V gene encodes CDR1 SGHDN and CDR2 FVKESK. The CDR3 region is CASSQETLNTEAFF. The CDR3, as DNA: TGTGCCAGCAGCCAAGAGACCTTGAACACTGAAGCTTTCTTC.

This chain joins TRBV9 and TRBJ2-2; TRBD2 agrees at 10 bases. The CDR3 extends over 19 amino acids. The V gene end was trimmed by 0 bases and the J gene end by 0 bases; junction bases not matched to a gene: 8. CDR1 is SGDLS and CDR2 is YYNGEE in the germline V gene. As DNA, the CDR3 is TGTGCCAGCAGCGTAGAGGGGGACGGACTAGCGGCGAACACCGGGGAGCTGTTTTTT. Translated, it gives CASSVEGDGLAANTGELFF. Filled out from reference TRBV9 and TRBJ2-2, the complete variable domain reads DSGVTQTPKHLITATGQRVTLRCSPRSGDLSVYWYQQSLDQGLQFLIQYYNGEERAKGNILERFSAQQFPDLHSELNLSSLELGDSALYFCASSVEGDGLAANTGELFFGEGSRLTVL.

The chain is built from TRBV5-1 and TRBJ1-1; D is uncertain. The CDR3 has 15 residues. CDR1 is SGHRS and CDR2 is YFSETQ in the germline V gene. V lost 4 bases and J lost 1, with 14 bases in between. CDR3 bases: TGCGCCAGCAGCCGGGATGGACCCACGAACACTGAAGCTTTCTTT. Translated: CASSRDGPTNTEAFF.

The chain combines TRBV27 with TRBJ1-1; D perhaps matches TRBD1 (5 bases). Germline CDR1 MNHEY, CDR2 SMNVEV (reference sequence). The V end lost 2 bases, the J end lost 4 bases, and 8 bases lay between the germline ends. The CDR3 covers 13 residues. The CDR3 DNA follows: TGTGCCAGCAGTTTAGATCAGGGCACTGAAGCTTTCTTT. Translation gives CASSLDQGTEAFF.